Included here is one T cell receptor (beta chain) sequence, with context. Its cognate antigen has yet to be identified. Each CD8+ T cell subset was flow-sorted in triplicate, and some 310,000 cells per subset were placed directly into RLT lysis buffer. To exclude memory contaminants, naive CD8+ T cells were stringently defined as CD45RO-CCR7+CD27+CD95-. Using standard density gradient centrifugation, peripheral blood mononuclear cells were isolated from buffy coats. A FACSAria III was used to flow-sort naive CD8+ T cells into CXCR3-negative and CXCR3-positive populations. Total RNA was extracted from sorted cells using an RNeasy Mini Kit. The data originate from a study of CXCR3-negative and CXCR3-positive naive CD8 T cells (dated by TCRdb to about 2019). Broadly, across the study: In total, about 135 million TRB reads were obtained, corresponding to roughly 1.5 +/- 0.3 million reads per library. TRBV-TRBJ cluster analysis included naive subsets from a handful of donors and memory cells from 3 donors. Data from 11 donors, pooled across two independent experiments, went into the diversity and physicochemical repertoire analyses.

The full study reports these points: Because surface CD5, which has been linked to self-reactivity in mice, was comparable between naive subsets, TCR interaction strength was also inferred from TRB CDR3 physicochemical properties. Both naive subsets had comparably high repertoire diversity, while memory CD8+ T cells had much lower repertoire diversity. Freshly isolated PBMCs were used for most assays because CXCR3 expression went down partially after cryopreservation. Similar TRBV-TRBJ usage was shown by naive CXCR3-negative and CXCR3-positive cells from the same donor, whereas distinct patterns were shown by memory cells. TRB CDR3s from CXCR3-positive naive cells showed higher hydrophobicity (lower Kidera factor 4), lower energy, and higher strength and volume indices than CXCR3-negative naive cells.

TCRdb names NextSeq 550 as the instrument used. The Human TCR Profiling Kit (MiLaboratory) was used to make UMI-labeled 5' RACE TRB cDNA libraries. cDNA synthesis used the entire amount of extracted RNA, and PCR amplification then used the entire amount of cDNA produced. Libraries were prepared in parallel with an identical number of PCR cycles. In the original analysis: With a requirement of at least two reads per UMI, MIGEC and MiXCR extracted about 52,000 +/- 9,100 unique UMI-labeled TRB cDNA molecules per library. On average, each library contained approximately 40,000 +/- 10,000 functional in-frame TRB CDR3 nucleotide clonotypes without stop codons. After downsampling to 5000 UMI-labeled TRB molecules per sample, diversity metrics such as normalized Shannon-Wiener and Chao1 were calculated in VDJtools. Clonotype-size-weighted physicochemical properties of the central five CDR3 residues (interaction energy, strength, volume and Kidera factor 4) were computed in VDJtools. Based on TCRdb reprocessing of the reads, there is one entry per CDR3 protein sequence, and DNA is missing. TCRdb's processing, not the authors', yielded these V and J calls. The sample's clone listing holds about 120,000 distinct CDR3 sequences. The ten largest clonotypes hold approximately 0.38% of the sample.

The CDR3 spans 15 residues, from the cysteine through the phenylalanine. The nucleotide record is missing. CDR1 and CDR2 are drawn from the germline V gene (reference sequence): MNHEY, SMNVEV. Sequencing was carried out using naive CXCR3+ CD8+ T cells from blood. In light of the paper, this sample's cell subset or site label describes: CD45RO-CCR7+CD27+CD95- naive CD8+ T cells expressing CXCR3 (TNR3+). This sequence uses TRBV27 and TRBJ1-2; no DNA is available, so the TRBD1 call from TCRdb remains unchecked. The sequence came from a human donor in good health. Some clones in this sample may be carry-over from other donors' samples. CDR3 protein: CASSTSGTGLYGYTF.